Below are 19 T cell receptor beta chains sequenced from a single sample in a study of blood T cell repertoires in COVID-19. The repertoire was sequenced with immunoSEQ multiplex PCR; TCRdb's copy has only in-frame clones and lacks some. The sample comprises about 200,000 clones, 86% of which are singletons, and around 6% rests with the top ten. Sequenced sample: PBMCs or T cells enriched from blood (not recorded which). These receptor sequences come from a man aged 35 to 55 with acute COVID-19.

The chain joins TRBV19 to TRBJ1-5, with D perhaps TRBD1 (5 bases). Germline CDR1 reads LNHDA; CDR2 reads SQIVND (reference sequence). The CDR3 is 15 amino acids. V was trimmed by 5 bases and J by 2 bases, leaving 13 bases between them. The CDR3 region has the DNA TGTGCCAGTAGTTTTTCGGGGGACGGCAATCAGCCCCAGCATTTT. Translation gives CASSFSGDGNQPQHF. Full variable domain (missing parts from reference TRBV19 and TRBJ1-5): DGGITQSPKYLFRKEGQNVTLSCEQNLNHDAMYWYRQDPGQGLRLIYYSQIVNDFQKGDIAEGYSVSREKKESFPLTVTSAQKNPTAFYLCASSFSGDGNQPQHFGDGTRLSIL.

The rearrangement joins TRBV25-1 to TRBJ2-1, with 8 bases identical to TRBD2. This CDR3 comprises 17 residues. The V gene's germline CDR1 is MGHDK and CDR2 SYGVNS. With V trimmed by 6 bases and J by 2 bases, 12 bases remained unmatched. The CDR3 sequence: CASSVVSGTSPYNEQFF. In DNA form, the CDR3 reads TGTGCCAGCAGCGTGGTTTCCGGGACTAGTCCCTACAATGAGCAGTTCTTC.

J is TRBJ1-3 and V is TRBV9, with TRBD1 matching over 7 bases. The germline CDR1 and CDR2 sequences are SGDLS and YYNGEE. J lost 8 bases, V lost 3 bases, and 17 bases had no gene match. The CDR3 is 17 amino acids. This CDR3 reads CASSARGQRDLRDTIYF. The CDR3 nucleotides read TGTGCCAGCAGCGCAAGGGGACAGCGAGACCTGCGGGACACCATATATTTT. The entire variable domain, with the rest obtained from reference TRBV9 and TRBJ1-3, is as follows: DSGVTQTPKHLITATGQRVTLRCSPRSGDLSVYWYQQSLDQGLQFLIQYYNGEERAKGNILERFSAQQFPDLHSELNLSSLELGDSALYFCASSARGQRDLRDTIYFGEGSWLTVV.

This CDR3 is CASSGQGPTNEKLFF. Written as DNA, the CDR3 is TGTGCCAGCAGTGGTCAGGGCCCAACTAATGAAAAACTGTTTTTT. The chain employs TRBV25-1 and TRBJ1-4, with D perhaps TRBD1 (5 bases). Germline V gene sequence: CDR1 MGHDK, CDR2 SYGVNS. Trimming removed 4 bases at V and 0 bases at J, with 9 bases between. The CDR3 consists of 15 residues.

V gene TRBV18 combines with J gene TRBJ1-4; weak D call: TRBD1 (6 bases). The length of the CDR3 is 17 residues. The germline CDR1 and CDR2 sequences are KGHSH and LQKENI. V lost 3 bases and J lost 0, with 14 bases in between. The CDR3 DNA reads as TGTGCCAGCTCACCCTCCAGGGGTGGGTCAACTAATGAAAAACTGTTTTTT. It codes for CASSPSRGGSTNEKLFF.

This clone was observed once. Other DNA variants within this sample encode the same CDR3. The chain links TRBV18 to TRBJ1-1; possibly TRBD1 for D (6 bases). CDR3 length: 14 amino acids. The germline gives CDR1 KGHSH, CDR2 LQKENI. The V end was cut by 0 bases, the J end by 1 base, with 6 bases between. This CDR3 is CASSPPGGNTEAFF. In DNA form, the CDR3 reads TGTGCCAGCTCACCACCAGGGGGGAACACTGAAGCTTTCTTT.

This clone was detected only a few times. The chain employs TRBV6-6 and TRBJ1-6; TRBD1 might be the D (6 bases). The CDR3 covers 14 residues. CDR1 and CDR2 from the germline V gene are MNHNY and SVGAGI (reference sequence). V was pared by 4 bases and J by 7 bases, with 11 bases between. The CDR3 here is CASSWTDTNSPLHF. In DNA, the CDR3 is TGTGCCAGCAGTTGGACAGATACCAATTCACCCCTCCACTTT.

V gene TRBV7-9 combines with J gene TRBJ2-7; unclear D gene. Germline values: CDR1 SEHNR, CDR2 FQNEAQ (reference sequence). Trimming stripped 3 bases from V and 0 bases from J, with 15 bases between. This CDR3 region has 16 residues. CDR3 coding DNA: TGTGCCAGCAGCTTCTCAGGCCTTGCCAGCTCCTACGAGCAGTACTTC. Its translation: CASSFSGLASSYEQYF.

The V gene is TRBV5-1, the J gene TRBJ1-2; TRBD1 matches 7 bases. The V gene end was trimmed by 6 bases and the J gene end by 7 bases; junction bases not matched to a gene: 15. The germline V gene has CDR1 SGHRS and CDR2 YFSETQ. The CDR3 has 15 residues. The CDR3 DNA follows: TGCGCCAGCAAAAGTAGGCAGTCAGGGGGAAGTGGCTACACCTTC. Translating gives CASKSRQSGGSGYTF. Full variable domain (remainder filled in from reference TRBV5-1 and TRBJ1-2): KAGVTQTPRYLIKTRGQQVTLSCSPISGHRSVSWYQQTPGQGLQFLFEYFSETQRNKGNFPGRFSGRQFSNSRSEMNVSTLELGDSALYLCASKSRQSGGSGYTFGSGTRLTVV.

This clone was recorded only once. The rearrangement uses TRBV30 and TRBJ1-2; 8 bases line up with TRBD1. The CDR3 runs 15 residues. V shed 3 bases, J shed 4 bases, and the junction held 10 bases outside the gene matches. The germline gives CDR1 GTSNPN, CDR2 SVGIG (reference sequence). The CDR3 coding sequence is TGTGCCTGGAGCCGAGGACAGGGCGGACTCTATGGCTACACCTTC. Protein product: CAWSRGQGGLYGYTF.

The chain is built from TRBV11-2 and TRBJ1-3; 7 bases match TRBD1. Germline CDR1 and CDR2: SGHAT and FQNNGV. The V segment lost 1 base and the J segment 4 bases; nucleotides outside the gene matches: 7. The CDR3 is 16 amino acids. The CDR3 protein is CASSLVRGTAGNTIYF. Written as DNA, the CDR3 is TGTGCCAGCAGCTTAGTTAGAGGGACAGCCGGAAACACCATATATTTT. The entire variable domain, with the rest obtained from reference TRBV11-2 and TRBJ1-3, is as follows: EAGVAQSPRYKIIEKRQSVAFWCNPISGHATLYWYQQILGQGPKLLIQFQNNGVVDDSQLPKDRFSAERLKGVDSTLKIQPAKLEDSAVYLCASSLVRGTAGNTIYFGEGSWLTVV.

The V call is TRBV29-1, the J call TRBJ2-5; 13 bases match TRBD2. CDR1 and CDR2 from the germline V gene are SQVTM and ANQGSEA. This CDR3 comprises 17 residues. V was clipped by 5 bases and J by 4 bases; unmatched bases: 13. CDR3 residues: CSVRGLAGVFLAETQYF. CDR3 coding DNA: TGCAGCGTTCGTGGACTAGCGGGAGTTTTCTTGGCAGAGACCCAGTACTTC. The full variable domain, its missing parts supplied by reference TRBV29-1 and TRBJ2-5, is SAVISQKPSRDICQRGTSLTIQCQVDSQVTMMFWYRQQPGQSLTLIATANQGSEATYESGFVIDKFPISRPNLTFSTLTVSNMSPEDSSIYLCSVRGLAGVFLAETQYFGPGTRLLVL.

For the CDR3, the DNA is TGTGCCAGCAGCTCCCGCCCGAGCTCCTACAATGAGCAGTTCTTC. Residues: CASSSRPSSYNEQFF. The genes are TRBV5-8 and TRBJ2-1; D is unclear. This CDR3 is 15 amino acids long. The V gene's germline CDR1 is SGHTS and CDR2 YDEGEE. V was pared by 3 bases and J by 0 bases, with 10 bases between. Using reference TRBV5-8 and TRBJ2-1 for the parts outside the CDR3, the full variable domain is EAGVTQSPTHLIKTRGQQATLRCSPISGHTSVYWYQQALGLGLQFLLWYDEGEERNRGNFPPRFSGRQFPNYSSELNVNALELEDSALYLCASSSRPSSYNEQFFGPGTRLTVL.

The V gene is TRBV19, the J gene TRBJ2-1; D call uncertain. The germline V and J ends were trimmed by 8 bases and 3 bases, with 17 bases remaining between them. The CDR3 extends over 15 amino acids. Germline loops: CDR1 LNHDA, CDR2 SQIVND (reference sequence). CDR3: CASSIGATYYNEQFF. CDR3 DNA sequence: TGTGCCAGTTCAATCGGAGCGACGTACTACAATGAGCAGTTCTTC.

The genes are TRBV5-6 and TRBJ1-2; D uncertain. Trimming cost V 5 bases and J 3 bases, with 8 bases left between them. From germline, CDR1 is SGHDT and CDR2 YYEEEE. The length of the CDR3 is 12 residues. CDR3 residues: CASRWADYGYTF. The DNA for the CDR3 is TGTGCCAGCAGGTGGGCCGACTATGGCTACACCTTC.

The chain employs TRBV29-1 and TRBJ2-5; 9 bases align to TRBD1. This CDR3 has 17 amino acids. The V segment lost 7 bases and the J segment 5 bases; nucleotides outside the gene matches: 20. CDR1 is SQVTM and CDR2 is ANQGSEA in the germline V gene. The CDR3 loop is CSGTGQGTHHPSETQYF. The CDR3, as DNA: TGCAGCGGTACTGGACAGGGGACTCATCACCCTTCGGAGACCCAGTACTTC.

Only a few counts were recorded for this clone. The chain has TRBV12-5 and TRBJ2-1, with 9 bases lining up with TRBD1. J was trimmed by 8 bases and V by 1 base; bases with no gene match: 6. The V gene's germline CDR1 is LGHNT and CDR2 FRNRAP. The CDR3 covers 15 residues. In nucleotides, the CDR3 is TGTGCTAGTGGTTTGGCCAACACAGGGGGCCATGAGCAGTTCTTC. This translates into CASGLANTGGHEQFF.

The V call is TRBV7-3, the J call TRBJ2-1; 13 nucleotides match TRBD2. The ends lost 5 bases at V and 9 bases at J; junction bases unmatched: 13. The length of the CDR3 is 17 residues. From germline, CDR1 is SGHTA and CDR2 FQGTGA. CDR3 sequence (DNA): TGTGCCAGCAGCCTACTAAAACTAGCGGGAGGGCCTGGTGAGCAGTTCTTC. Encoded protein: CASSLLKLAGGPGEQFF.

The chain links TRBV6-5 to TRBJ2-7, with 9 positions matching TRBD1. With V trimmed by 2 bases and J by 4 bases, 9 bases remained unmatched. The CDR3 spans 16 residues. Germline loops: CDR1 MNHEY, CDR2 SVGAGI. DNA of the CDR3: TGTGCCAGCAGTTACCTGAGGACAGGGGAGGGTTACGAGCAGTACTTC. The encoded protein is CASSYLRTGEGYEQYF.